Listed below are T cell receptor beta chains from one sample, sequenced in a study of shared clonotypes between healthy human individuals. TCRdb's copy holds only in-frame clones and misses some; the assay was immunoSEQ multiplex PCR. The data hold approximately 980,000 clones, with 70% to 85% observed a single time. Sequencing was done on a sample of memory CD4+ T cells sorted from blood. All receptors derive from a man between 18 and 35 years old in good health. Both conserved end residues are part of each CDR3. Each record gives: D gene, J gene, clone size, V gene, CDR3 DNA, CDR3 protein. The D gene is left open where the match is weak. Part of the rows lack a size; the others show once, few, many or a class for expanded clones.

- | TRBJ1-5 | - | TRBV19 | TGTGCCAGTAGTATGATTAGCAATCAGCCCCAGCATTTT | CASSMISNQPQHF
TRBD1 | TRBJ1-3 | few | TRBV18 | TGTGCCAGCTCACGTCAGCCCCTAACAGGGGAAGCCTCTGGAAACACCATATATTTT | CASSRQPLTGEASGNTIYF
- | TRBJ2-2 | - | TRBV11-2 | TGTGCCAGCAGCTTAGCTGAGTTCGGGGAGCTGTTTTTT | CASSLAEFGELFF
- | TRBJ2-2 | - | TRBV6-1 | TGTGCCGGAAGGACTGAGGCGGGGACCGGGGAGCTGTTTTTT | CAGRTEAGTGELFF
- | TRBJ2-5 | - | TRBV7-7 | TGTGCTAGCAGCGCACCCCAGGGCACGGCGTACTTC | CASSAPQGTAYF
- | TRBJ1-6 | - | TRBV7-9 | TGTGCCAGCAGGCCGACAGAAAAATTAAATTCACCCCTCCACTTT | CASRPTEKLNSPLHF
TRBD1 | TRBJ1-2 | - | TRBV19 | TGTGCCAGTAGGGCCGGGACAGGGGATCCGCAGGGCTACACCTTC | CASRAGTGDPQGYTF
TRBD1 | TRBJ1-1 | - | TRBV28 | TGTGCCAGCAGTTTCTTGGACAGGGGGAGGAGGAACACTGAAGCTTTCTTT | CASSFLDRGRRNTEAFF
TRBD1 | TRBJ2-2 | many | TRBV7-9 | TGTGCCAGCAGCTCGACAGGGGTGAACACCGGGGAGCTGTTTTTT | CASSSTGVNTGELFF
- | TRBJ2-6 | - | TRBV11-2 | TGTGCCAGCAGCTTAGAACTGCTTACCCTCTCTGGGGCCAACGTCCTGACTTTC | CASSLELLTLSGANVLTF
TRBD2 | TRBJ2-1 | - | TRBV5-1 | TGCGCCAGCAGCGCCTCCGCTCTAGCGGGGTACAATGAGCAGTTCTTC | CASSASALAGYNEQFF